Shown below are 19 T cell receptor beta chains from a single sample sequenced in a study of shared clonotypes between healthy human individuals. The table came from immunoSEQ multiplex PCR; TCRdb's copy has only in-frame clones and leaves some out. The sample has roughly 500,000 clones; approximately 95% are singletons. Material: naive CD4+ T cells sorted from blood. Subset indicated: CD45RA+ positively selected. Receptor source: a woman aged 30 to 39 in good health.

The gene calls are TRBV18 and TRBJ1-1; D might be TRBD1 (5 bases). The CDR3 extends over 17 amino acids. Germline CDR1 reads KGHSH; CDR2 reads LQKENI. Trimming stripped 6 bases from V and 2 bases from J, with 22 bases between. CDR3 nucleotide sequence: TGTGCCAGCTCTCCATATTCATACCCAGGGCCTAACACTGAAGCTTTCTTT. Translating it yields CASSPYSYPGPNTEAFF.

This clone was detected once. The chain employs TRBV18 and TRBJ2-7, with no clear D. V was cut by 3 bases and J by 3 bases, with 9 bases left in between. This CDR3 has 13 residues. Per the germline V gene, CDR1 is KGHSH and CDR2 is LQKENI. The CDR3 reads CASSPRAIYEQYF. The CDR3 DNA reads TGTGCCAGCTCACCCAGAGCCATCTACGAGCAGTACTTC.

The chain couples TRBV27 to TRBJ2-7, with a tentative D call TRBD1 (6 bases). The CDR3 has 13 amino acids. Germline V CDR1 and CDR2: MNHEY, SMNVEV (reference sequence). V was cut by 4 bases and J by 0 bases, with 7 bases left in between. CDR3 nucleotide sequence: TGTGCCAGCAGTTCGACAGGCTCCTACGAGCAGTACTTC. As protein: CASSSTGSYEQYF.

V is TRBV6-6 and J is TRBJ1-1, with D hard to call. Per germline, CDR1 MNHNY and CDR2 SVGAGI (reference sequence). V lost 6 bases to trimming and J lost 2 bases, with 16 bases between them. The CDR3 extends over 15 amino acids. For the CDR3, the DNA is TGTGCCAGCAGGGGAAGAGCGGAGGGAAACACTGAAGCTTTCTTT. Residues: CASRGRAEGNTEAFF.

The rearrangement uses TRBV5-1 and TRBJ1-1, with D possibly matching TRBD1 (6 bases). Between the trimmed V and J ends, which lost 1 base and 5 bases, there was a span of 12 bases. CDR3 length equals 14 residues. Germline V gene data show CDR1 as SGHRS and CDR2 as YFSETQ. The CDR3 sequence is CASSLSGEDTEAFF. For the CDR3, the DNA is TGCGCCAGCAGCTTGTCAGGGGAGGATACTGAAGCTTTCTTT.

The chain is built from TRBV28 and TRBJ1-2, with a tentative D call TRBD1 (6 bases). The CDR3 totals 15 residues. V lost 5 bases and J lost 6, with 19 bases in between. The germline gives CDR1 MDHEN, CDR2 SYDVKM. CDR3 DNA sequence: TGTGCCAGCAGTCACTCCTCCGGGACAAATAATGGCTACACCTTC. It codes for CASSHSSGTNNGYTF.

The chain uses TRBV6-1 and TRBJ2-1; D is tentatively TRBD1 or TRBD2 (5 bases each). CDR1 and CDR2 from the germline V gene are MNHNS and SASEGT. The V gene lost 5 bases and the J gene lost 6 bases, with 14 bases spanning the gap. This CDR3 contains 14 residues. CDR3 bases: TGTGCCAGCAGTCCCGGGACGACAGTCAATGAGCAGTTCTTC. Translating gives CASSPGTTVNEQFF.

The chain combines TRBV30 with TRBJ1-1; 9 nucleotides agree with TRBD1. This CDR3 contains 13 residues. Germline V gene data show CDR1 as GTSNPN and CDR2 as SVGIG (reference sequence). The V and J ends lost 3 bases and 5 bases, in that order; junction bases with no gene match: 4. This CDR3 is CAWRTGGWTEAFF. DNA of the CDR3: TGTGCCTGGAGAACAGGGGGCTGGACTGAAGCTTTCTTT.

The CDR3 reads CAISDRTTDNEKLFF. CDR3 sequence (DNA): TGTGCCATCAGTGACCGAACGACGGACAATGAAAAACTGTTTTTT. This chain connects TRBV10-3 to TRBJ1-4; D uncertain. The CDR3 extends over 15 amino acids. V lost 3 bases and J lost 5, with 13 bases in between. The germline V gene encodes CDR1 ENHRY and CDR2 SYGVKD.

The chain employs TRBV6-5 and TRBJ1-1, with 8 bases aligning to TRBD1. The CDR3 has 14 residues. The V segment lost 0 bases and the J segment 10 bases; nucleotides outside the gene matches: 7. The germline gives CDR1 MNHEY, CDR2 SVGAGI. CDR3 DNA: TGTGCCAGCAGTTACTCCAAGACAGGGGTTGGAGCTTTCTTT. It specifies CASSYSKTGVGAFF.

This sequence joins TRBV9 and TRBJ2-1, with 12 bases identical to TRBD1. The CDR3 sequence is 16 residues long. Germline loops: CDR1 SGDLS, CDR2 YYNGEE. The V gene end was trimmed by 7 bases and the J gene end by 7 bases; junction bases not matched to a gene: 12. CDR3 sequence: CASGFWGTGGWNEQFF. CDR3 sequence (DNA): TGTGCCAGCGGATTTTGGGGGACAGGGGGCTGGAATGAGCAGTTCTTC.

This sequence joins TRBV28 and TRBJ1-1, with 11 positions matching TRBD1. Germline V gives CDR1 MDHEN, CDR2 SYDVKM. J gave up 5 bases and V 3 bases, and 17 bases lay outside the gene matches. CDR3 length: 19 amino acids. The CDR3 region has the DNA TGTGCCAGCAGTTTTCAGCCTATTTATCGGACAGGGGGCGATACTGAAGCTTTCTTT. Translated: CASSFQPIYRTGGDTEAFF.

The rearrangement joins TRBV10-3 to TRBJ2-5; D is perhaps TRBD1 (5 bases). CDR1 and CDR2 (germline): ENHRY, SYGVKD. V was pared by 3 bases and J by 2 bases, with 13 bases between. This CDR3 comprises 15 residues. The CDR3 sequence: CAISDGHSLQETQYF. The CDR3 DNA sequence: TGTGCCATCAGTGACGGACACAGCTTGCAAGAGACCCAGTACTTC.

The CDR3 here is CASSENTEAFF. Here the CDR3 DNA reads TGTGCCAGCAGTGAGAACACTGAAGCTTTCTTT. The chain combines TRBV28 with TRBJ1-1, with D unclear. CDR1 MDHEN and CDR2 SYDVKM come from the germline V gene. Trimming shortened V by 5 bases and J by 1 base, and 2 bases separated the two germline ends. The length of the CDR3 is 11 residues.

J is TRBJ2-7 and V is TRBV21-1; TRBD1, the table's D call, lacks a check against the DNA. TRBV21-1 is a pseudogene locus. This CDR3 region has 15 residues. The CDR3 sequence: CASSTGQDNESEQYF. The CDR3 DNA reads TGTGCCAGCAGCACGGGACAGGACAATGAGAGCGAGCAGTACTTC.

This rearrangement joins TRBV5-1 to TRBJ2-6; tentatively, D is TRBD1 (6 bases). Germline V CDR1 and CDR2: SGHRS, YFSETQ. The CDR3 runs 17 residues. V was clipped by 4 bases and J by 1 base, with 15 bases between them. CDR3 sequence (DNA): TGCGCCAGCAGCCAGGACAGCCAGGGGTCTGGGGCCAACGTCCTGACTTTC. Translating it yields CASSQDSQGSGANVLTF.

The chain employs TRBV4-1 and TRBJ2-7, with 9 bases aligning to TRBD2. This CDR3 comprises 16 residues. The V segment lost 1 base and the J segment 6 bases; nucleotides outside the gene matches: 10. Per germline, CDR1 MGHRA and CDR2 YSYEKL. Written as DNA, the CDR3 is TGCGCCAGCAGCCAAGCGATGGTAGCGGGAGAGGTCGAGCAGTACTTC. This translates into CASSQAMVAGEVEQYF.

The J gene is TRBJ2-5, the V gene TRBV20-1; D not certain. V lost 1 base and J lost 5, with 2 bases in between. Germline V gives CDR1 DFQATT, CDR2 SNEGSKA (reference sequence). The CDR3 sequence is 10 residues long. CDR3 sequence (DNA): TGCAGTGCTAGAGCGGAGACCCAGTACTTC. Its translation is CSARAETQYF.

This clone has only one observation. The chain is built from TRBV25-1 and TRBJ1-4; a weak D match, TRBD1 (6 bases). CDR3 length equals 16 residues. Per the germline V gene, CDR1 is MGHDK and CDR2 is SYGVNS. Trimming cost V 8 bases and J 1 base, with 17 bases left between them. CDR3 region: CASGLTGLGTNEKLFF. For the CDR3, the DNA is TGTGCCAGCGGTTTGACAGGCCTGGGAACTAATGAAAAACTGTTTTTT.